The 7 T cell receptor beta chains below all came from one sample that was sequenced in a study of identifying expanded T cells in peripheral blood. The table came from immunoSEQ multiplex PCR; TCRdb's copy has only in-frame clones and leaves some out. The sample holds more than 65,000 clones, approximately 91% seen once. The specimen was blood. These TCRs come from a person between 18 and 75 years old in good health.

This clone was picked up one time. J is TRBJ2-5 and V is TRBV10-1; a possible D gene is TRBD2 (6 bases). With 3 bases removed from V and 0 bases from J, the gap between germline ends came to 14 bases. CDR3 length: 16 residues. Germline CDR1 reads WNHNN; CDR2 reads SYGVQD (reference sequence). In DNA, the CDR3 is TGCGCCAGCAGTGATTCCAGCGGGCCAAACCAAGAGACCCAGTACTTC. Its translation is CASSDSSGPNQETQYF.

The rearrangement uses TRBV27 and TRBJ1-1; D call uncertain. V was clipped by 0 bases and J by 0 bases, with 8 bases between them. The CDR3 is 15 amino acids. The V gene's germline CDR1 is MNHEY and CDR2 SMNVEV (reference sequence). CDR3 in amino acids: CASSLSNTLNTEAFF. The DNA for the CDR3 is TGTGCCAGCAGTTTATCGAACACCTTGAACACTGAAGCTTTCTTT.

The rearrangement joins TRBV28 to TRBJ2-3; no definite D call. Trimming stripped 6 bases from V and 6 bases from J, with 13 bases between. The CDR3 totals 13 residues. Germline V lookup: CDR1 MDHEN, CDR2 SYDVKM. As DNA, the CDR3 is TGTGCCAGCAGCCCCCCGGTGGATGATACGCAGTATTTT. This encodes CASSPPVDDTQYF.

The rearrangement uses TRBV29-1 and TRBJ1-2, with 8 bases identical to TRBD1. Unmatched junction bases numbered 9, after V lost 4 bases and J lost 2 bases. CDR3 length: 15 residues. Per the germline V gene, CDR1 is SQVTM and CDR2 is ANQGSEA. This CDR3 is CSVVSQRTGNYGYTF. The DNA for the CDR3 is TGCAGCGTTGTTTCCCAACGGACAGGGAACTATGGCTACACCTTC. Full variable domain (outside the CDR3, taken from reference TRBV29-1 and TRBJ1-2): SAVISQKPSRDICQRGTSLTIQCQVDSQVTMMFWYRQQPGQSLTLIATANQGSEATYESGFVIDKFPISRPNLTFSTLTVSNMSPEDSSIYLCSVVSQRTGNYGYTFGSGTRLTVV.

The V gene is TRBV5-1, the J gene TRBJ2-3; 8 bases align to TRBD2. From germline, CDR1 is SGHRS and CDR2 YFSETQ. After removal of 0 bases from V and 1 base from J, the junction contained 4 bases not matched to a gene. The CDR3 consists of 16 residues. The CDR3 spells CASSLEGREGTDTQYF. The CDR3, as DNA: TGCGCCAGCAGCTTGGAGGGGCGGGAGGGCACAGATACGCAGTATTTT.

This rearrangement joins TRBV6-1 to TRBJ2-5; possible D gene TRBD2, 5 bases. The closer fit of TRBJ2-7 to the DNA end suggests the J call may be wrong. The length of the CDR3 is 15 residues. The germline V gene encodes CDR1 MNHNS and CDR2 SASEGT. CDR3 bases: TGTGCCAGCAGTGAATACGAGGGTGAGGGCTACGAGCAGTACTTC. It encodes CASSEYEGEGYEQYF.

V is TRBV7-3 and J is TRBJ2-7; D uncertain. Germline V CDR1 and CDR2: SGHTA, FQGTGA. Deletions cut 0 bases from V and 5 bases from J, with 2 bases between. The CDR3 totals 11 residues. CDR3 loop: CASSLTNEQYF. The CDR3 DNA reads TGTGCCAGCAGCTTAACCAACGAGCAGTACTTC.